This TCR beta chain was documented in a study of spatial heterogeneity in lung cancer. The overall study: Within raw reads, each unique TCR and UMI combination appeared on average more than ten times. Regarding the study as a whole: Follow-up blood showed ubiquitous expanded tumor TCRs less than blood at resection did.

Trimming removed 4 bases at V and 8 bases at J, with 14 bases between. The CDR3 length is 13 residues. The germline gives CDR1 LGHDT, CDR2 YNNKEL (reference sequence). Individual TCR cDNA molecules each bore their own unique molecular identifier. TCRdb redid the calling of the 5' RACE reads with MiXCR, one entry per CDR3 protein. The sample consists of roughly 120,000 distinct CDR3 sequences, 9% to 15% of them appearing once. This clonotype was observed a few times. The antigen is undetermined. The time point: blood at routine non-recurrence follow-up after resection. Sequencing of whole RNA from tumor, nontumor lung or frozen PBMC involved no sorting.

The chain joins TRBV3-1 to TRBJ1-2; D perhaps matches TRBD1 (5 bases). The origin of this receptor is a male donor with early-stage non-small cell lung cancer. Sequenced material: PBMCs, taken at follow-up. The CDR3 region has the DNA TGTGCCAGCAGCCGTCGAGGCGGGGACGGCTACACCTTC. Translating gives CASSRRGGDGYTF.